This TCR beta chain was sequenced during a study of blood T cell repertoires in COVID-19. Unmatched junction bases numbered 13, after V lost 5 bases and J lost 8 bases. The CDR3 has 16 residues. Germline V gene sequence: CDR1 SGHAT, CDR2 FQNNGV. In the original processing: It was from reference gene primer amplification that nucleated cell counts were estimated. TCRdb's table, derived via immunoSEQ multiplex PCR, lists solely in-frame clones and lacks some. That table furnishes V, J and clone size, whereas the DNA furnished D and trimming. The data show roughly 100,000 clones, roughly 80% seen once. The V and J genes are TRBV11-2 and TRBJ1-4, with 8 positions matching TRBD1. Sequenced material: peripheral blood. The sequence was collected from a woman aged 80 or older with acute or convalescent COVID-19. The CDR3 DNA reads TGTGCCAGCAGCAGATCCTTAACAGGGGGGAACGAAAAACTGTTTTTT. Translation gives CASSRSLTGGNEKLFF.